The 25 T cell receptor beta chains given below trace back to one sample, sequenced in a study of T cells in tuberculosis. Thawed, overnight-rested PBMC were stained with GMM-loaded CD1B tetramer, viability dye and anti-CD3, then sorted. C32 glucose monomycolate from Rhodococcus equi was loaded onto the CD1B tetramers. Some clones are missing from TCRdb's copy, which holds only in-frame ones; the method was immunoSEQ multiplex PCR. The data hold tens of thousands of clones, with approximately 90% observed a single time. What was sequenced was CD1b-GMM tetramer-negative cells sorted from PBMCs. The receptor set was obtained from an adult woman with latent tuberculosis.

The V and J genes are TRBV2 and TRBJ1-5; D not resolved. V lost 2 bases and J 4 bases, leaving 15 bases between the germline ends. The CDR3 has 16 residues. Looked up from germline, CDR1 is SNHLY and CDR2 is FYNNEI. The CDR3 sequence is CASSEIRRVGNQPQHF. CDR3 DNA: TGTGCCAGCAGTGAAATTCGGCGGGTCGGGAATCAGCCCCAGCATTTT.

This chain links TRBV6-5 with TRBJ2-2; the match to TRBD2 covers 8 bases. This CDR3 contains 14 residues. Germline values: CDR1 MNHEY, CDR2 SVGAGI. The V and J ends lost 6 bases and 7 bases, in that order; junction bases with no gene match: 7. The DNA for the CDR3 is TGTGCCAGCAGACGGGGGGGGGTCAGCGGGGAGCTGTTTTTT. Residues: CASRRGGVSGELFF.

The chain is built from TRBV28 and TRBJ2-2, with 11 positions matching TRBD1. With 5 bases clipped from V and 4 bases from J, the junction kept 6 bases outside the gene matches. This CDR3 is 16 amino acids long. CDR1 is MDHEN and CDR2 is SYDVKM in the germline V gene. The CDR3 region is CASSPVDRGPTGELFF. CDR3 in DNA: TGTGCCAGCAGTCCCGTGGACAGGGGGCCCACCGGGGAGCTGTTTTTT.

This chain links TRBV30 with TRBJ2-7; 7 positions agree with TRBD1. This CDR3 has 15 residues. Germline V gives CDR1 GTSNPN, CDR2 SVGIG (reference sequence). V was clipped by 0 bases and J by 1 base; unmatched bases: 6. CDR3 loop: CAWSVLGRGSYEQYV. CDR3 DNA sequence: TGTGCCTGGAGTGTACTGGGCAGGGGGTCCTACGAGCAGTACGTC.

This sequence joins TRBV19 and TRBJ2-1, with D perhaps matching TRBD1 (6 bases). The V gene lost 7 bases and the J gene lost 6 bases, with 19 bases spanning the gap. The germline CDR1 and CDR2 sequences are LNHDA and SQIVND (reference sequence). The CDR3 is 15 amino acids. The CDR3 protein is CASTEDSYIRNEQFF. The DNA for the CDR3 is TGTGCCAGTACCGAGGACAGCTACATTCGCAATGAGCAGTTCTTC.

The V and J genes are TRBV5-1 and TRBJ1-1; the D gene is possibly TRBD1 (6 bases). The CDR3 consists of 12 residues. Deletions cut 4 bases from V and 9 bases from J, with 13 bases between. Germline V gene lookup returns CDR1 SGHRS and CDR2 YFSETQ. The CDR3 sequence: CASSPQGHKAFF. The CDR3 DNA reads TGCGCCAGCAGCCCCCAGGGGCACAAAGCTTTCTTT.

This clone was recorded once. The chain employs TRBV19 and TRBJ1-2, with unresolved D. The CDR3 sequence is 13 residues long. V lost 6 bases, J lost 4 bases, and 12 bases lay in between. CDR1 is LNHDA and CDR2 is SQIVND in the germline V gene (reference sequence). CDR3 protein: CASREESLYGYTF. As DNA, the CDR3 is TGTGCCAGTAGGGAGGAGTCCCTCTATGGCTACACCTTC.

V gene TRBV18 combines with J gene TRBJ1-2; D unclear. This CDR3 spans 14 amino acids. V was clipped by 1 base and J by 2 bases, with 8 bases between them. The germline CDR1 and CDR2 sequences are KGHSH and LQKENI. CDR3 nucleotides: TGTGCCAGCTCACCACTACAAGAAAACTATGGCTACACCTTC. Its protein product is CASSPLQENYGYTF.

The chain combines TRBV27 with TRBJ1-5; no clear D gene. Germline CDR1 MNHEY, CDR2 SMNVEV (reference sequence). CDR3 length: 15 amino acids. V was clipped by 4 bases and J by 2 bases, with 12 bases between them. CDR3 coding DNA: TGTGCCAGCAGTTCCAGAGCCGGGGGCAATCAGCCCCAGCATTTT. It translates to CASSSRAGGNQPQHF.

CDR3 DNA sequence: TGTGCCAGCAGCCATCACCGGGACAGCTTAAATTCACCCCTCCACTTT. As protein: CASSHHRDSLNSPLHF. The V call is TRBV11-1, the J call TRBJ1-6, with 7 bases matching TRBD1. The CDR3 spans 16 residues. The V gene end was trimmed by 5 bases and the J gene end by 7 bases; junction bases not matched to a gene: 11. Germline V lookup: CDR1 SGHAT, CDR2 FQDESV (reference sequence).

The chain has TRBV19 and TRBJ2-1, with D possibly matching TRBD1 (6 bases). The CDR3 has 15 residues. Germline V lookup: CDR1 LNHDA, CDR2 SQIVND (reference sequence). V was clipped by 6 bases and J by 7 bases, with 19 bases between them. The DNA for the CDR3 is TGTGCCAGTAGGATGGACCGGGCCCAGGGGAATGAGCAGTTCTTC. Protein product: CASRMDRAQGNEQFF.

The chain employs TRBV28 and TRBJ1-5; TRBD1 agrees at 8 bases. The CDR3 is made up of 15 amino acids. V dropped 8 bases and J dropped 3; count of bases not matched to a gene: 9. Germline assignment: CDR1 MDHEN and CDR2 SYDVKM. As DNA, the CDR3 is TGTGCCAGCCAAAGGGTGACAGGGGCCAATCAGCCCCAGCATTTT. Protein product: CASQRVTGANQPQHF.

The CDR3 coding sequence is TGTGCCAGCAGTTTTGGCGGGTTGAGCAATCAGCCCCAGCATTTT. This translates into CASSFGGLSNQPQHF. The V call is TRBV27, the J call TRBJ1-5, with D unresolved. V gave up 3 bases and J gave up 1 base, with 10 bases separating them. This CDR3 comprises 15 residues. Germline V gene sequence: CDR1 MNHEY, CDR2 SMNVEV (reference sequence).

The chain uses TRBV6-1 and TRBJ1-2; D might be TRBD1 (6 bases). CDR1 and CDR2 (germline): MNHNS, SASEGT. The CDR3 is made up of 13 amino acids. V was shortened by 6 bases and J by 1 base, with 9 bases between the two germline ends. The CDR3 nucleotides are TGTGCCAGCAGCCAACAGGGTAACTATGGCTACACCTTC. It encodes CASSQQGNYGYTF.

This rearrangement joins TRBV29-1 to TRBJ1-1, with 7 bases matching TRBD1. Germline CDR1 and CDR2: SQVTM and ANQGSEA. Unmatched junction bases numbered 6, after V lost 7 bases and J lost 7 bases. The CDR3 runs 11 residues. The CDR3: CSAGTVFEAFF. The CDR3 bases are TGCAGCGCGGGGACAGTGTTTGAAGCTTTCTTT. Supplemented by reference TRBV29-1 and TRBJ1-1, the full variable domain reads SAVISQKPSRDICQRGTSLTIQCQVDSQVTMMFWYRQQPGQSLTLIATANQGSEATYESGFVIDKFPISRPNLTFSTLTVSNMSPEDSSIYLCSAGTVFEAFFGQGTRLTVV.

The chain is built from TRBV4-2 and TRBJ1-2; unclear D gene. V was pared by 0 bases and J by 0 bases, with 11 bases between. The CDR3 spans 16 residues. Germline CDR1 and CDR2: LGHNA and YNFKEQ. As DNA, the CDR3 is TGTGCCAGCAGCCAAGAAGGGAGGACCCCTAACTATGGCTACACCTTC. Translating gives CASSQEGRTPNYGYTF.

This clone has a handful of counts. The J gene is TRBJ2-3, the V gene TRBV7-8, with 7 bases identical to TRBD1. V lost 5 bases, J lost 7 bases, and 12 bases stayed unmatched. CDR3 size: 15 residues. From germline, CDR1 is SGHVS and CDR2 FQNEAQ. This CDR3 reads CASSPRGREAYTQYF. CDR3 coding DNA: TGTGCCAGCAGCCCTAGGGGGCGTGAGGCGTATACGCAGTATTTT.

This clone has a single count. The chain employs TRBV6-1 and TRBJ1-5; 7 bases map to TRBD1. The length of the CDR3 is 16 residues. The germline V gene has CDR1 MNHNS and CDR2 SASEGT. With 0 bases clipped from V and 4 bases from J, the junction kept 6 bases outside the gene matches. CDR3 sequence: CASSEAQGTENQPQHF. The CDR3 DNA is TGTGCCAGCAGTGAAGCGCAGGGGACAGAAAATCAGCCCCAGCATTTT.

The gene calls are TRBV5-6 and TRBJ2-5, with D possibly matching TRBD2 (6 bases). This CDR3 comprises 13 residues. CDR1 SGHDT and CDR2 YYEEEE come from the germline V gene. V lost 8 bases and J lost 5, with 16 bases in between. CDR3 residues: CASYSGFDETQYF. CDR3 coding DNA: TGTGCCAGTTATAGCGGATTCGATGAGACCCAGTACTTC.

This chain uses TRBV7-9 with TRBJ2-7; 10 bases are shared with TRBD1. V dropped 2 bases and J dropped 3; count of bases not matched to a gene: 10. Germline V gives CDR1 SEHNR, CDR2 FQNEAQ (reference sequence). CDR3 size: 17 residues. This CDR3 is CASSLPRTGGAIYEQYF. The CDR3 region has the DNA TGTGCCAGCAGCTTACCCCGGACAGGGGGTGCGATCTACGAGCAGTACTTC.

This chain joins TRBV2 and TRBJ1-1, with D perhaps matching TRBD1 (5 bases). This CDR3 has 11 amino acids. The germline CDR1 and CDR2 sequences are SNHLY and FYNNEI. V was cut by 4 bases and J by 9 bases, with 9 bases left in between. The CDR3 DNA sequence: TGTGCCAGCAGTGGACAGTCACAAGCTTTCTTT. Encoded protein: CASSGQSQAFF. Filled out from reference TRBV2 and TRBJ1-1, the complete variable domain reads EPEVTQTPSHQVTQMGQEVILRCVPISNHLYFYWYRQILGQKVEFLVSFYNNEISEKSEIFDDQFSVERPDGSNFTLKIRSTKLEDSAMYFCASSGQSQAFFGQGTRLTVV.

This chain connects TRBV19 to TRBJ1-2; D possibly corresponds to TRBD1 (5 bases). Trimming removed 0 bases at V and 4 bases at J, with 9 bases between. In germline, CDR1 is LNHDA, CDR2 SQIVND (reference sequence). CDR3 length equals 14 residues. CDR3 loop: CASSIDQGTYGYTF. As DNA, the CDR3 is TGTGCCAGTAGTATAGATCAGGGAACCTATGGCTACACCTTC.

This sequence joins TRBV7-9 and TRBJ2-5; D is possibly TRBD1 (8 bases). V lost 7 bases to trimming and J lost 5 bases, with 20 bases between them. Germline assignment: CDR1 SEHNR and CDR2 FQNEAQ (reference sequence). This CDR3 comprises 15 residues. The CDR3 DNA reads TGTGCCAGCAACAGGGGGTCGGGGGGCGCGGAGACCCAGTACTTC. Encoded protein: CASNRGSGGAETQYF.

This clone was counted between two and nine times. The rearrangement links TRBV4-2 to TRBJ2-1; 9 bases are shared with TRBD2. With V trimmed by 1 base and J by 3 bases, 7 bases remained unmatched. The V gene's germline CDR1 is LGHNA and CDR2 YNFKEQ. CDR3 length: 17 residues. The CDR3 coding sequence is TGTGCCAGCAGCCAAGCCCCAGCGGGGGGACTCTACAATGAGCAGTTCTTC. Residues: CASSQAPAGGLYNEQFF.

The chain recombines TRBV5-1 with TRBJ2-5; 12 positions match TRBD1. The CDR3 loop spans 16 amino acids. CDR1 and CDR2 from the germline V gene are SGHRS and YFSETQ. Germline trimming cut 4 bases from V and 5 bases from J; bases unmatched to any gene: 9. The CDR3 here is CASSLGGTGGKETQYF. The CDR3, as DNA: TGCGCCAGCAGCCTTGGTGGGACAGGGGGCAAGGAGACCCAGTACTTC. The whole variable domain, filled in from reference TRBV5-1 and TRBJ2-5, reads KAGVTQTPRYLIKTRGQQVTLSCSPISGHRSVSWYQQTPGQGLQFLFEYFSETQRNKGNFPGRFSGRQFSNSRSEMNVSTLELGDSALYLCASSLGGTGGKETQYFGPGTRLLVL.